The next 18 T cell receptor beta chains were all read from a single sample in a study of shared clonotypes between healthy human individuals. Libraries were prepared by immunoSEQ multiplex PCR; TCRdb keeps only in-frame clonotypes and omits some of them. The repertoire holds nearly 1,000,000 clones, approximately 80% seen once, with about 1.5% in the top ten. Specimen: memory CD4+ T cells sorted from blood. The sample's subset: CD45RA-negative fraction. Receptors originate from a young man in good health.

The J gene is TRBJ1-3, the V gene TRBV6-5; perhaps TRBD1 as D (6 bases). CDR1 is MNHEY and CDR2 is SVGAGI in the germline V gene. This CDR3 is 15 amino acids long. Trimming shortened V by 0 bases and J by 3 bases, and 9 bases separated the two germline ends. Here the CDR3 reads CASSYSKQGGNTIYF. The CDR3 bases are TGTGCCAGCAGTTACTCGAAACAGGGTGGAAACACCATATATTTT.

This sequence joins TRBV30 and TRBJ1-2; tentatively, D is TRBD1 (6 bases). Germline lookup yields CDR1 GTSNPN and CDR2 SVGIG (reference sequence). The V end was cut by 2 bases, the J end by 0 bases, with 13 bases between. This CDR3 is 15 amino acids long. The DNA of the CDR3 is TGTGCCTGGAGTTTGGGAGGGGGTTCTAACTATGGCTACACCTTC. It encodes CAWSLGGGSNYGYTF. The complete variable domain, with remaining parts taken from reference TRBV30 and TRBJ1-2, reads SQTIHQWPATLVQPVGSPLSLECTVEGTSNPNLYWYRQAAGRGLQLLFYSVGIGQISSEVPQNLSASRPQDRQFILSSKKLLLSDSGFYLCAWSLGGGSNYGYTFGSGTRLTVV.

This chain links TRBV21-1 with TRBJ2-2; TRBD1 reflects the table's D call only, with no check against the DNA. TRBV21-1 has pseudogene status. The CDR3 totals 16 residues. The CDR3 spells CASYEGTGPYTGELFF. The CDR3 DNA reads as TGTGCCAGCTACGAAGGGACAGGGCCATACACCGGGGAGCTGTTTTTT.

The V gene is TRBV5-1, the J gene TRBJ1-2, with D possibly being TRBD1 (5 bases). V was trimmed by 2 bases and J by 1 base, leaving 12 bases between them. CDR1 is SGHRS and CDR2 is YFSETQ in the germline V gene. The CDR3 totals 15 residues. The CDR3 DNA sequence: TGCGCCAGCAGCTTTCAAGGGGCGGGTAACTATGGCTACACCTTC. Amino acid sequence: CASSFQGAGNYGYTF.

The V gene is TRBV7-2, the J gene TRBJ1-2; a possible D gene is TRBD1 (5 bases). Germline CDR1 is SGHTA and CDR2 is FQGNSA. CDR3 length: 14 residues. V was pared by 3 bases and J by 8 bases, with 16 bases between. As DNA, the CDR3 is TGTGCCAGCAGCTTCCAGGGTGTAGGGGAGGGCTACACCTTC. Protein product: CASSFQGVGEGYTF.

The J gene is TRBJ2-3, the V gene TRBV7-9, with D perhaps assigned TRBD1 or TRBD2 (5 bases each). The V end was cut by 5 bases, the J end by 10 bases, with 16 bases between. The CDR3 consists of 13 residues. CDR1 and CDR2 from the germline V gene are SEHNR and FQNEAQ (reference sequence). The CDR3 is CASSRDHTYAQYF. The CDR3 DNA follows: TGTGCCAGCAGCCGGGACCACACTTATGCGCAGTATTTT.

In DNA form, the CDR3 reads TGTGCCAGTAGCTTGTTAGCGGGAGAAGAGACCCAGTACTTC. The encoded protein is CASSLLAGEETQYF. J is TRBJ2-5 and V is TRBV19, with 9 bases lining up with TRBD2. Germline values: CDR1 LNHDA, CDR2 SQIVND (reference sequence). This CDR3 spans 14 amino acids. V lost 6 bases to trimming and J lost 3 bases; unmatched junction nucleotides: 5.

The genes are TRBV30 and TRBJ1-3; D perhaps matches TRBD1 (5 bases). Looked up from germline, CDR1 is GTSNPN and CDR2 is SVGIG (reference sequence). Trimming stripped 3 bases from V and 0 bases from J, with 12 bases between. This CDR3 is 15 amino acids long. For the CDR3, the DNA is TGTGCCTGGAGCGGCGACAGTAGCTCTGGAAACACCATATATTTT. It is translated as CAWSGDSSSGNTIYF.

The chain uses TRBV7-3 and TRBJ2-3; 10 bases are a match to TRBD2. Trimming removed 4 bases from V and 6 bases from J; junction bases left unmatched: 10. This CDR3 is built from 16 residues. Germline values: CDR1 SGHTA, CDR2 FQGTGA. The CDR3 sequence is CASSSVQRGGRDTQYF. CDR3 DNA sequence: TGTGCCAGCAGCTCCGTCCAGCGGGGGGGCCGGGATACGCAGTATTTT.

This clone is a singleton in its sample. This rearrangement joins TRBV28 to TRBJ1-5, with D possibly TRBD1 on 6 matching bases. The length of the CDR3 is 18 residues. Germline loops: CDR1 MDHEN, CDR2 SYDVKM. Trimming stripped 6 bases from V and 2 bases from J, with 23 bases between. CDR3 residues: CASSRQGGGTMGNQPQHF. The CDR3 DNA is TGTGCCAGCAGCCGACAAGGGGGTGGCACCATGGGCAATCAGCCCCAGCATTTT.

The chain combines TRBV11-2 with TRBJ2-7; TRBD1 is a possible D gene (5 bases). V lost 5 bases to trimming and J lost 2 bases, with 10 bases between them. Germline V gives CDR1 SGHAT, CDR2 FQNNGV. CDR3 length equals 13 residues. The CDR3 protein is CASSPGHPYEQYF. The DNA of the CDR3 is TGTGCCAGCAGCCCTGGACATCCCTACGAGCAGTACTTC. The variable domain in full, with the rest retrieved from reference TRBV11-2 and TRBJ2-7, is EAGVAQSPRYKIIEKRQSVAFWCNPISGHATLYWYQQILGQGPKLLIQFQNNGVVDDSQLPKDRFSAERLKGVDSTLKIQPAKLEDSAVYLCASSPGHPYEQYFGPGTRLTVT.

This chain connects TRBV4-2 to TRBJ2-7; no clear D gene. This CDR3 comprises 15 residues. CDR1 is LGHNA and CDR2 is YNFKEQ in the germline V gene. Trimming took 0 bases from V and 4 from J, leaving 13 bases between them. DNA for the CDR3: TGTGCCAGCAGCCAAGATGAGGAATTGAGGTACGAGCAGTACTTC. Encoded protein: CASSQDEELRYEQYF.

About this clone itself: A much larger clone sits a single nucleotide away, making a read error possible. The chain links TRBV11-2 to TRBJ2-7; D is ambiguous. The CDR3 consists of 11 residues. Germline CDR1 and CDR2: SGHAT and FQNNGV. Trimming pared 1 base from V and 5 bases from J, leaving 3 bases between. CDR3 region: CASSLADEQYF. CDR3 nucleotides: TGTGCCAGCAGCTTAGCAGACGAGCAGTACTTC.

The chain uses TRBV5-4 and TRBJ1-2; 8 bases line up with TRBD1. V gave up 4 bases and J gave up 6 bases; unmatched junction bases: 11. This CDR3 contains 15 residues. CDR1 and CDR2 from the germline V gene are SGHNT and YYREEE (reference sequence). This CDR3 reads CASSPDRVPGDGYTF. In DNA, the CDR3 is TGTGCCAGCAGCCCGGACAGGGTCCCCGGGGATGGCTACACCTTC.

The sample holds a few counts of this clone. The chain uses TRBV6-4 and TRBJ1-1, with D tentatively TRBD1 (5 bases). The germline V and J ends were trimmed by 6 bases and 1 base, with 9 bases remaining between them. Germline V CDR1 and CDR2: MRHNA, SNTAGT. CDR3 length equals 13 residues. CDR3 sequence: CASRHGQNTEAFF. The CDR3 bases are TGTGCCAGCAGGCACGGACAGAACACTGAAGCTTTCTTT.

This clone was picked up one time. This rearrangement joins TRBV9 to TRBJ2-1; 7 nucleotides line up with TRBD2. The CDR3 contains 16 residues. V trimming: 1 base; J trimming: 3 bases; junction bases outside the gene matches: 7. Germline lookup yields CDR1 SGDLS and CDR2 YYNGEE. In DNA form, the CDR3 reads TGTGCCAGCAGCGTATCCGGGACTATGGGCTACAATGAGCAGTTCTTC. This encodes CASSVSGTMGYNEQFF.

The J gene is TRBJ1-6, the V gene TRBV4-1; tentative D call: TRBD1 (6 bases). The V end was cut by 6 bases, the J end by 10 bases, with 19 bases between. Germline CDR1 reads MGHRA; CDR2 reads YSYEKL. The CDR3 runs to 15 residues. The CDR3 protein is CASRNGVRGLSPLHF. In nucleotides, the CDR3 is TGCGCCAGCAGAAACGGGGTCAGGGGCCTCTCACCCCTCCACTTT.

V usage is TRBV6-6 and J usage is TRBJ2-2; D unclear. The V end was cut by 5 bases, the J end by 2 bases, with 6 bases between. Germline CDR1 MNHNY, CDR2 SVGAGI (reference sequence). The CDR3 covers 13 residues. CDR3 region: CASSPPNTGELFF. Here the CDR3 DNA reads TGTGCCAGCAGTCCTCCTAACACCGGGGAGCTGTTTTTT.